Here is one T cell receptor (beta chain) with its context. Its ends do not fully match the called genes, so a read error is possible. This specimen belongs to a study of T cells in Graves' hyperthyroidism and ophthalmopathy. The CDR3 consists of 16 residues. The germline V gene has CDR1 MDHEN and CDR2 SYDVKM. RNA transcripts yielded amplified TCR beta CDR3 regions. First-round RT-PCR of the TCR CDR3 relied on the HTBI primer set. TCRdb fed the multiplex PCR reads into MiXCR, producing one record per CDR3 protein. The sample includes some 650,000 distinct CDR3 sequences, approximately 16% of them seen just once.

This TCR derives from a woman aged 40 to 50 with Graves' ophthalmopathy. Input material: blood. The chain has TRBV28 and TRBJ2-2, with D possibly matching TRBD2 (6 bases). In DNA form, the CDR3 reads TGTGCCAGCAGTCCCCTCCGACCTCTGGGCACCGGGGGGCTGTTTTTT. This gives the protein CASSPLRPLGTGGLFF.